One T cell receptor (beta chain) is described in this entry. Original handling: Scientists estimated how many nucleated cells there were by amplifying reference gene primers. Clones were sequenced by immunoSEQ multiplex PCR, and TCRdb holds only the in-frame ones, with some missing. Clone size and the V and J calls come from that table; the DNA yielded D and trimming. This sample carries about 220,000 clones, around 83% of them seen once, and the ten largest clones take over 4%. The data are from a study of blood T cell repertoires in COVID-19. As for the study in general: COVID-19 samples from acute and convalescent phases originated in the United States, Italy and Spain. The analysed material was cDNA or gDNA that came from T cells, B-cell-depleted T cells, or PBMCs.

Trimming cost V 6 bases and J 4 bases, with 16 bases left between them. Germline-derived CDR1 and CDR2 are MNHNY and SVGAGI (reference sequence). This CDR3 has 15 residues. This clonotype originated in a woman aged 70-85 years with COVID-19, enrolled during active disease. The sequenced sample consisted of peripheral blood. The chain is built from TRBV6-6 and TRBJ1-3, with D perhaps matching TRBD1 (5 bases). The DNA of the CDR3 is TGTGCCAGCAGGAGGGAGCTCGGGGGAGGAAACACCATATATTTT. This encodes CASRRELGGGNTIYF.